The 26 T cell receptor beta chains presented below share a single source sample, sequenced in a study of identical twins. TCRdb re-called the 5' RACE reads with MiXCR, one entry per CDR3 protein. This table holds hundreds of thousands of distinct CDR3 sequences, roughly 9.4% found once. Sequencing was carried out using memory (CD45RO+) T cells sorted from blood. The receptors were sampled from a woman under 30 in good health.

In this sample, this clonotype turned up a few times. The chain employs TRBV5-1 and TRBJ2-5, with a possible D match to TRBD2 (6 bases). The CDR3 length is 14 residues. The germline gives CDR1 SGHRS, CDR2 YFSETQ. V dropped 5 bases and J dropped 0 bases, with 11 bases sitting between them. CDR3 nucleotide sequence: TGCGCCAGCAGTTGGACTACAAACCAAGAGACCCAGTACTTC. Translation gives CASSWTTNQETQYF.

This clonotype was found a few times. The CDR3 sequence is CASSEETGSYQETQYF. DNA of the CDR3: TGTGCCAGCAGTGAAGAGACAGGGTCATACCAAGAGACCCAGTACTTC. V is TRBV2 and J is TRBJ2-5; 7 positions match TRBD1. The ends lost 1 base at V and 0 bases at J; junction bases unmatched: 5. Germline CDR1 and CDR2: SNHLY and FYNNEI. This CDR3 region has 16 residues.

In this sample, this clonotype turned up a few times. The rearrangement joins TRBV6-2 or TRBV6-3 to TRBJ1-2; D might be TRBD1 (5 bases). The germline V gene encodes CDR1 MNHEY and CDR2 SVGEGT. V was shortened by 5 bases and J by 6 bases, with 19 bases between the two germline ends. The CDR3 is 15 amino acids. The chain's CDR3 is CASSTPESGRHGYTF. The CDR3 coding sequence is TGTGCCAGCAGTACACCGGAGTCAGGGAGGCATGGCTACACCTTC.

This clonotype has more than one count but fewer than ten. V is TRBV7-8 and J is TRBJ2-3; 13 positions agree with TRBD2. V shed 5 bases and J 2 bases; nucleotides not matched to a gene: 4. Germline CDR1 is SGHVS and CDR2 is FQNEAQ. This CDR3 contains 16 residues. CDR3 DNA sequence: TGTGCCAGCAGCCGAGGGACTAGCGGGGCCACAGATACGCAGTATTTT. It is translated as CASSRGTSGATDTQYF.

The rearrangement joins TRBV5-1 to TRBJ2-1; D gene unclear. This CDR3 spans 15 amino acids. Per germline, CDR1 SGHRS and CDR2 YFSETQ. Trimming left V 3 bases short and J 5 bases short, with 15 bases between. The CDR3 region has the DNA TGCGCCAGCAGCTACCCAATTGCCCCAAACAATGAGCAGTTCTTC. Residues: CASSYPIAPNNEQFF.

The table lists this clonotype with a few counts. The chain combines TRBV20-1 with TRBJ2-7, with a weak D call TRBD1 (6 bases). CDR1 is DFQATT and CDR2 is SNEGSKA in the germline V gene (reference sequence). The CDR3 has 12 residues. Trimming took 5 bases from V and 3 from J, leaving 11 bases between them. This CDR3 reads CSAWGPGYEQYF. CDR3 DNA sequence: TGCAGTGCTTGGGGGCCGGGCTACGAGCAGTACTTC.

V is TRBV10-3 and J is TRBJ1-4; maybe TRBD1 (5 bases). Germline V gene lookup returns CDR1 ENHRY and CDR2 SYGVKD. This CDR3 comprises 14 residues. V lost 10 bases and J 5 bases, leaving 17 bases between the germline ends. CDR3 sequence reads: CATRQGVGNEKLFF. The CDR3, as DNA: TGTGCCACCCGCCAGGGAGTAGGAAATGAAAAACTGTTTTTT.

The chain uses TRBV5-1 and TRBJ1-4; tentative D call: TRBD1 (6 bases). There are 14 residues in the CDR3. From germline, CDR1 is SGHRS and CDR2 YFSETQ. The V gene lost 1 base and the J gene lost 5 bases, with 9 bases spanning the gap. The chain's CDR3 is CASSLTGPNEKLFF. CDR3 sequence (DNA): TGCGCCAGCAGCTTGACAGGGCCGAATGAAAAACTGTTTTTT. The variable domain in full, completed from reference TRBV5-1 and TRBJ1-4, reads KAGVTQTPRYLIKTRGQQVTLSCSPISGHRSVSWYQQTPGQGLQFLFEYFSETQRNKGNFPGRFSGRQFSNSRSEMNVSTLELGDSALYLCASSLTGPNEKLFFGSGTQLSVL.

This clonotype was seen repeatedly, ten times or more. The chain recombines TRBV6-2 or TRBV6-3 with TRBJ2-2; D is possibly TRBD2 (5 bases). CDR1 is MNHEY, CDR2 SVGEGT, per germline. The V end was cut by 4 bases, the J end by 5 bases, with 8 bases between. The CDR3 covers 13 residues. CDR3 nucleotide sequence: TGTGCCAGCAGTTCCCAGCGGACCGGGGAGCTGTTTTTT. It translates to CASSSQRTGELFF.

The CDR3 reads CASSQRQGITYEQYF. The CDR3 nucleotides read TGCGCCAGCAGCCAACGACAGGGGATCACCTACGAGCAGTACTTC. This chain joins TRBV4-1 and TRBJ2-7, with TRBD1 matching over 8 bases. The CDR3 sequence is 15 residues long. V shed 2 bases and J 2 bases; nucleotides not matched to a gene: 5. Germline-derived CDR1 and CDR2 are MGHRA and YSYEKL.

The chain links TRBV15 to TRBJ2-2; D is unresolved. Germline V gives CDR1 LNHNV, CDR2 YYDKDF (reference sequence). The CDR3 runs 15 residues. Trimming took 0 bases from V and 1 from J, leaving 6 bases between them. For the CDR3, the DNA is TGTGCCACCAGCAGAGATCGTGGGAACACCGGGGAGCTGTTTTTT. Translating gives CATSRDRGNTGELFF.

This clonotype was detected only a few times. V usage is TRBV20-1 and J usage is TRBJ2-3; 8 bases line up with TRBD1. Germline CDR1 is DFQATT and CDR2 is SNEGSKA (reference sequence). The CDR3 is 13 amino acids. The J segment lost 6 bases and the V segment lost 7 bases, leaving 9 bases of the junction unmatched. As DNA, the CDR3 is TGCAGTGGCCGAACAGGGGGTAGGGATACGCAGTATTTT. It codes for CSGRTGGRDTQYF.

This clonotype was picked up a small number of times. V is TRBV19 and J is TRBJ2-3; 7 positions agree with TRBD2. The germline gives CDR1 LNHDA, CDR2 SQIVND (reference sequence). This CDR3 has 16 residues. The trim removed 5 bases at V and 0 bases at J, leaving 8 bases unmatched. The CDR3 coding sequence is TGTGCCAGTAGTCCCCGGGGAGGGTTGAGCACAGATACGCAGTATTTT. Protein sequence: CASSPRGGLSTDTQYF.

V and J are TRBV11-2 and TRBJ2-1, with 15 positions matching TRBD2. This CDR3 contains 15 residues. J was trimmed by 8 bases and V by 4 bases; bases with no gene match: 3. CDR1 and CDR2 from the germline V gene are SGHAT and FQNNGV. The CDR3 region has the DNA TGTGCCAGCAGCTGGACTAGCGGGGGGGCCCATGAGCAGTTCTTC. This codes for CASSWTSGGAHEQFF.

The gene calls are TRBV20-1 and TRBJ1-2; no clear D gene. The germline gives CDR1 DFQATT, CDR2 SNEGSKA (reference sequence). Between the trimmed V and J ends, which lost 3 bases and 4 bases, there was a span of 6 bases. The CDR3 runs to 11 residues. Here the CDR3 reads CSASGSYGYTF. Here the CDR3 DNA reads TGCAGTGCTAGTGGGTCCTATGGCTACACCTTC.

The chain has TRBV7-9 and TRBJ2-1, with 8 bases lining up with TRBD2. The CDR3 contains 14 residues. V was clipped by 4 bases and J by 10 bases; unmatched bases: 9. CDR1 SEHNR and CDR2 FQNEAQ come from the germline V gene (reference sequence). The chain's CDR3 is CASSYREGLGEQFF. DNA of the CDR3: TGTGCCAGCAGCTACCGGGAGGGCCTAGGGGAGCAGTTCTTC.

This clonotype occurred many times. The CDR3 coding sequence is TGTGCCATCAGTGGTACTGCAGGGATAGTCACAGATACGCAGTATTTT. Translated, it gives CAISGTAGIVTDTQYF. The V call is TRBV10-3, the J call TRBJ2-3, with D possibly matching TRBD1 (5 bases). V was cut by 4 bases and J by 2 bases, with 16 bases left in between. There are 16 residues in the CDR3. In germline, CDR1 is ENHRY, CDR2 SYGVKD.

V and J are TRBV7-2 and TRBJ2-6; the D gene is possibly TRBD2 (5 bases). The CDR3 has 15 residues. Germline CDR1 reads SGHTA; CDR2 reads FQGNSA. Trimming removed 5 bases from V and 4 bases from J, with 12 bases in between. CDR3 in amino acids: CASSHGGPGANVLTF. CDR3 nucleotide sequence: TGTGCCAGCAGCCACGGAGGACCGGGGGCCAACGTCCTGACTTTC.

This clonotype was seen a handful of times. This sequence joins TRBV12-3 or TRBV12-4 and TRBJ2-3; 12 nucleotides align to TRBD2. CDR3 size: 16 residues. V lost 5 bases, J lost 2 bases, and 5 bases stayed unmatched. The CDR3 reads CASSRRTSGDTDTQYF. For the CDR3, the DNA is TGTGCCAGCAGTCGCCGGACTAGCGGGGACACAGATACGCAGTATTTT.

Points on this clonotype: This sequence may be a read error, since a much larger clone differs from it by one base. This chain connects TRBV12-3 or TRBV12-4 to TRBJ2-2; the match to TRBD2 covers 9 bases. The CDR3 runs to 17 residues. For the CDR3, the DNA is TGTGCCATCAGTTTAACGCTAGCGGGGACGAACACCGGGGAGCTGTTTTTT. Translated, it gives CAISLTLAGTNTGELFF.

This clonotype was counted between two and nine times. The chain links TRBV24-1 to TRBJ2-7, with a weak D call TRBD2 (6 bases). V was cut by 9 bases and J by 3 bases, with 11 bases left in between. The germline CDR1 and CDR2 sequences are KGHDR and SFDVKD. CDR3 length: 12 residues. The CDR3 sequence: CATLGLFYEQYF. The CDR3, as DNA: TGTGCCACCCTGGGACTTTTCTACGAGCAGTACTTC.

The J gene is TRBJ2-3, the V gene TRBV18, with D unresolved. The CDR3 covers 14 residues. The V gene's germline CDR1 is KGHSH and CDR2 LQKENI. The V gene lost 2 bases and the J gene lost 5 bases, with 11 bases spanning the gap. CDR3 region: CASSPVEPRDTQYF. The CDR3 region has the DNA TGTGCCAGCTCACCAGTGGAGCCACGAGATACGCAGTATTTT.

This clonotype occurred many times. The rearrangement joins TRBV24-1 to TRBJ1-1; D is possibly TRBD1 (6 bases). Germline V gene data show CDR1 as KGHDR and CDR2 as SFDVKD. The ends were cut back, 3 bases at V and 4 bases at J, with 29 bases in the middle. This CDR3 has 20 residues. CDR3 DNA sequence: TGTGCCACCAGTGATATCCTTCCATATGGACAGCCTTGGAGGGGCACTGAAGCTTTCTTT. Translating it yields CATSDILPYGQPWRGTEAFF.

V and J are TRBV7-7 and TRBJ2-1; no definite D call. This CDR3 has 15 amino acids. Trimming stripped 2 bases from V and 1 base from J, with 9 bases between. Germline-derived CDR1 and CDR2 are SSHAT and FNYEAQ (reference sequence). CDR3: CASSLRRGSYNEQFF. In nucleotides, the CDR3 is TGTGCCAGCAGCTTAAGGCGCGGTTCCTACAATGAGCAGTTCTTC.

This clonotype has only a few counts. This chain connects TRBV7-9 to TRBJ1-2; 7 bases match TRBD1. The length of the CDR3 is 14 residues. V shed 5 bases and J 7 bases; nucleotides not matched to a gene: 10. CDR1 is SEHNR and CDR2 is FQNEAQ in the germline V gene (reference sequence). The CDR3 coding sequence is TGTGCCAGCAGCCCAGGGTCCCAGGGGGGTGGCTACACCTTC. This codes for CASSPGSQGGGYTF.

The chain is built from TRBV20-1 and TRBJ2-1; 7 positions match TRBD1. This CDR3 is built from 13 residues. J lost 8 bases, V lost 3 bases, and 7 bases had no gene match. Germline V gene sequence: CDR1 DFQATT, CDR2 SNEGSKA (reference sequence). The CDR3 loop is CSASPGQIDEQFF. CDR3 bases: TGCAGTGCTAGCCCGGGACAGATCGATGAGCAGTTCTTC.